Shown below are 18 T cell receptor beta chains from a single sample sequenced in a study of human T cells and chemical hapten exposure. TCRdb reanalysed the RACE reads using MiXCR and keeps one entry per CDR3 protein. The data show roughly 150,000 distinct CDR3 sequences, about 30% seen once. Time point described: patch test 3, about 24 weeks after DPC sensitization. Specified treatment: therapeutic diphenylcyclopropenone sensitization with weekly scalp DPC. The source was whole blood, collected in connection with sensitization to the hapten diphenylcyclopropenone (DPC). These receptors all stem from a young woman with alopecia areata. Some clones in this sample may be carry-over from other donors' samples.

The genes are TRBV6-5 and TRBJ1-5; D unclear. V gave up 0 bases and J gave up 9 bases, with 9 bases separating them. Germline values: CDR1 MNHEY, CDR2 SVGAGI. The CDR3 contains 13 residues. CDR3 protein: CASSYSVAGPQHF. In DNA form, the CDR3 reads TGTGCCAGCAGTTACTCGGTAGCAGGGCCCCAGCATTTT.

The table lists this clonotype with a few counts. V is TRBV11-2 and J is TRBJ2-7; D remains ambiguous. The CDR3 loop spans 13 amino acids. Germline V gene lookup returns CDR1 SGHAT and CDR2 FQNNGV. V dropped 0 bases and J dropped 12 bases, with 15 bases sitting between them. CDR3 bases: TGTGCCAGCAGCTTAGATCTACCCGACCGGCGGTACTTC. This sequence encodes CASSLDLPDRRYF.

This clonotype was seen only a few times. CDR3 coding DNA: TGTGCCAGCAGCCAAAGTCCCACCTACGAGCAGTACTTC. The encoded protein is CASSQSPTYEQYF. The chain employs TRBV3-1 and TRBJ2-7; D gene unclear. The CDR3 length is 13 residues. Per the germline V gene, CDR1 is LGHDT and CDR2 is YNNKEL (reference sequence). V gave up 2 bases and J gave up 2 bases, with 7 bases separating them.

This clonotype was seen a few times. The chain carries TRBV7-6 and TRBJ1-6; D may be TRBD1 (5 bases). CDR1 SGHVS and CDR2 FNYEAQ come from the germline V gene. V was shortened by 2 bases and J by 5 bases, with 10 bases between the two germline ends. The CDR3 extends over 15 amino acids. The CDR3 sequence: CASSLQGLHNSPLHF. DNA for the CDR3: TGTGCCAGCAGCTTACAGGGTCTACATAATTCACCCCTCCACTTT. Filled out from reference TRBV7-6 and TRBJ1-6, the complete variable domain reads GAGVSQSPRYKVTKRGQDVALRCDPISGHVSLYWYRQALGQGPEFLTYFNYEAQQDKSGLPNDRFSAERPEGSISTLTIQRTEQRDSAMYRCASSLQGLHNSPLHFGNGTRLTVT.

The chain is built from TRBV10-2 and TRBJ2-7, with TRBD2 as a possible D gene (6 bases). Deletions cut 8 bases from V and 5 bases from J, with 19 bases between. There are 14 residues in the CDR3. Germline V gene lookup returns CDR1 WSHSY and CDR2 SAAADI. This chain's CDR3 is CASGEGRSDNEQYF. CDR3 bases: TGCGCCAGCGGAGAGGGGAGGTCAGACAACGAGCAGTACTTC.

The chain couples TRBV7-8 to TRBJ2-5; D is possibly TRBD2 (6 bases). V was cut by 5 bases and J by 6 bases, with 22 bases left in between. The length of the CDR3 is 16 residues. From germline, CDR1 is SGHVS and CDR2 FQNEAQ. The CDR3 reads CASSPLTLRELKTQYF. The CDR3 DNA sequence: TGTGCCAGCAGCCCTCTAACCCTCCGGGAGTTGAAGACCCAGTACTTC.

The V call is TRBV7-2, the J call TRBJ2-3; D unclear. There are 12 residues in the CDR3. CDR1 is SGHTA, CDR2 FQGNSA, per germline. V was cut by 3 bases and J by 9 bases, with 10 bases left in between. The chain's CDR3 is CASSFRGGTQYF. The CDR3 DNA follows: TGTGCCAGCAGCTTCCGCGGTGGCACGCAGTATTTT.

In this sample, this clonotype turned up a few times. CDR3 protein: CASSLYPRLRNTEAFF. The CDR3 nucleotides are TGTGCCAGCAGCTTATATCCTCGTCTTAGGAACACTGAAGCTTTCTTT. The genes are TRBV7-9 and TRBJ1-1; D unresolved. Germline-derived CDR1 and CDR2 are SEHNR and FQNEAQ (reference sequence). The CDR3 is made up of 16 amino acids. Trimming removed 2 bases at V and 1 base at J, with 14 bases between.

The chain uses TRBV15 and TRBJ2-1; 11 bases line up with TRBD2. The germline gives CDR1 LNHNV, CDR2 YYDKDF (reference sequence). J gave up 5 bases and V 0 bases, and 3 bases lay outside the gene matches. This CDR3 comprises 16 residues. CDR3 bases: TGTGCCACCAGCAGAGAACTAGCGGGGGATCACAATGAGCAGTTCTTC. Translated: CATSRELAGDHNEQFF.

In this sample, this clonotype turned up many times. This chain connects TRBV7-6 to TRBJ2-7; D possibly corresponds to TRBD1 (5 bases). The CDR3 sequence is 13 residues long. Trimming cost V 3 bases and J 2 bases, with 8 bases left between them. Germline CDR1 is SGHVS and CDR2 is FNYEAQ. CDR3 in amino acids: CASSLARAYEQYF. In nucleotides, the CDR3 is TGTGCCAGCAGCTTGGCCAGGGCCTACGAGCAGTACTTC.

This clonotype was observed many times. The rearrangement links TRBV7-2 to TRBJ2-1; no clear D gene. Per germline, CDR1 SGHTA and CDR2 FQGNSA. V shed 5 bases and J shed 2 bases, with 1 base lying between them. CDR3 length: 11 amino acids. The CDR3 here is CASSPYNEQFF. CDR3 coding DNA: TGTGCCAGCAGCCCCTACAATGAGCAGTTCTTC.

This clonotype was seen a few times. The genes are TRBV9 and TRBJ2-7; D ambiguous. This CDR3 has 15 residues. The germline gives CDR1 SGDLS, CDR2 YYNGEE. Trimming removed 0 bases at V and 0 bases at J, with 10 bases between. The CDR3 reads CASSVGTSGSYEQYF. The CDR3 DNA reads TGTGCCAGCAGCGTAGGGACGTCGGGCTCCTACGAGCAGTACTTC.

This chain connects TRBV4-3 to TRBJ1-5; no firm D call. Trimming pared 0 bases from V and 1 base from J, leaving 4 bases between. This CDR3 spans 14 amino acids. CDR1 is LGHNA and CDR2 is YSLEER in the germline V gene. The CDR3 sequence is CASSQDASNQPQHF. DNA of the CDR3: TGCGCCAGCAGCCAAGATGCGAGCAATCAGCCCCAGCATTTT.

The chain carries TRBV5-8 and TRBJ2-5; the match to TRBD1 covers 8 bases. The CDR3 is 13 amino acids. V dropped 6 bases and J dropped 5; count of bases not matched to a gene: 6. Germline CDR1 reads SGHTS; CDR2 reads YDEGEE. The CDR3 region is CASKGQGVETQYF. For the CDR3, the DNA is TGTGCCAGCAAAGGACAGGGAGTGGAGACCCAGTACTTC.

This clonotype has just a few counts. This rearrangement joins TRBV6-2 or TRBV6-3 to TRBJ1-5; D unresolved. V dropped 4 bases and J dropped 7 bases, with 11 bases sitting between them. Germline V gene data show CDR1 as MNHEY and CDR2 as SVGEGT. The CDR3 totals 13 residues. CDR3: CASSFSPVQPQHF. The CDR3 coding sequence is TGTGCCAGCAGTTTTTCTCCTGTGCAGCCCCAGCATTTT.

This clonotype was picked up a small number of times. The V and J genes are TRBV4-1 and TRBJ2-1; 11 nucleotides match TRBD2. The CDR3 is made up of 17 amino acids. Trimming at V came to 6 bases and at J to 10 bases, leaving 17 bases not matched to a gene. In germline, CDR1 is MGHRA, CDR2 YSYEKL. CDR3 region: CASRPEGLLAGEREQFF. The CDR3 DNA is TGCGCCAGCAGACCAGAGGGCTTACTAGCGGGAGAACGGGAGCAGTTCTTC.

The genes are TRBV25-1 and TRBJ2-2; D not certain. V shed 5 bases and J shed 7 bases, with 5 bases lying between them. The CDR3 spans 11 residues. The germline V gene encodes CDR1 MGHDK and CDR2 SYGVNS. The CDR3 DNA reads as TGTGCCAGCAGTTATGGCGGGGAGCTGTTTTTT. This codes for CASSYGGELFF.

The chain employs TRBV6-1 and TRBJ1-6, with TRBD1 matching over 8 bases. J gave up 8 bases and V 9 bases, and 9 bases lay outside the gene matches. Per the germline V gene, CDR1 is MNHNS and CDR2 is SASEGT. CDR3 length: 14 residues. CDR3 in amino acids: CASTNRGKDSPLHF. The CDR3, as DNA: TGTGCCAGTACAAACAGGGGGAAGGATTCACCCCTCCACTTT.